This T cell receptor (beta chain) comes out of a study of T cell responses to AZD1222 COVID-19 vaccine. This CDR3 is built from 15 residues. CDR1 is LNHDA, CDR2 SQIVND, per germline (reference sequence). The V and J ends lost 7 bases and 2 bases, in that order; junction bases with no gene match: 8. Some clones are missing from TCRdb's copy, which holds only in-frame ones; the method was immunoSEQ multiplex PCR. The sample records over 100,000 clones, 90% being singletons. The sequences come from peripheral blood, collected on day 0 of AZD1222 vaccination. The TCR was taken from an adult in good health. The gene calls are TRBV19 and TRBJ1-3; 7 positions match TRBD1. DNA of the CDR3: TGTGCCAGTACCCCCCAGGACAGGCCTGGAAACACCATATATTTT. This gives the protein CASTPQDRPGNTIYF.